This entry lists 20 T cell receptor beta chains sequenced from one sample in a study of shared clonotypes between healthy human individuals. Here immunoSEQ multiplex PCR was the method, and the copy in TCRdb shows in-frame clones only, minus some. The sample contains about 180,000 clones, 85% to 95% of which appear only once. The sample taken for sequencing was naive CD4+ T cells sorted from blood. Subset noted: CD45RA+ positively selected. These receptor sequences come from a woman in her twenties or thirties in good health.

CDR3 in amino acids: CASSRAPGTEAFF. The DNA of the CDR3 is TGTGCCAGCTCTCGGGCTCCGGGCACTGAAGCTTTCTTT. The chain combines TRBV18 with TRBJ1-1; D not certain. The CDR3 is 13 residues long. CDR1 and CDR2 from the germline V gene are KGHSH and LQKENI. V lost 6 bases and J lost 4, with 12 bases in between. The variable domain in full, with the rest retrieved from reference TRBV18 and TRBJ1-1, is NAGVMQNPRHLVRRRGQEARLRCSPMKGHSHVYWYRQLPEEGLKFMVYLQKENIIDESGMPKERFSAEFPKEGPSILRIQQVVRGDSAAYFCASSRAPGTEAFFGQGTRLTVV.

This chain connects TRBV5-1 to TRBJ1-2; maybe TRBD1 (6 bases). CDR1 and CDR2 from the germline V gene are SGHRS and YFSETQ. V lost 4 bases and J 14 bases, leaving 12 bases between the germline ends. The CDR3 is 10 amino acids. CDR3 in DNA: TGCGCCAGCAGCCTGCGACAGGTTACCTTC. It specifies CASSLRQVTF.

The chain carries TRBV7-8 and TRBJ1-3, with 7 bases lining up with TRBD1. CDR3 length: 15 amino acids. Germline V gives CDR1 SGHVS, CDR2 FQNEAQ. The trim removed 5 bases at V and 3 bases at J, leaving 7 bases unmatched. The CDR3 protein is CASSPRQGFGNTIYF. The CDR3 nucleotides read TGTGCCAGCAGCCCGAGACAGGGCTTTGGAAACACCATATATTTT.

This clone was observed a single time. V is TRBV2 and J is TRBJ2-1; the D is unclear. This CDR3 is 13 amino acids long. Germline lookup yields CDR1 SNHLY and CDR2 FYNNEI. V was trimmed by 2 bases and J by 10 bases, leaving 12 bases between them. This chain's CDR3 is CASSETRNVEQFF. The CDR3 DNA reads TGTGCCAGCAGTGAAACCAGAAATGTAGAGCAGTTCTTC.

The chain uses TRBV6-4 and TRBJ1-4; a weak D match, TRBD1 (5 bases). Germline V gene data show CDR1 as MRHNA and CDR2 as SNTAGT. The V end was cut by 5 bases, the J end by 7 bases, with 20 bases between. The CDR3 runs 16 residues. CDR3 coding DNA: TGTGCCAGCAGTACGGACCGACAGCCGATAATTGAAAAACTGTTTTTT. This sequence encodes CASSTDRQPIIEKLFF.

The chain joins TRBV5-1 to TRBJ2-5, with D possibly being TRBD1 (5 bases). Near its end, the DNA agrees better with TRBJ2-7, so the J call may be wrong. This CDR3 region has 13 residues. The germline gives CDR1 SGHRS, CDR2 YFSETQ. As DNA, the CDR3 is TGCGCCAGCAGCTTGGACAGGTCGTCCGAGCAGTACTTC. Protein: CASSLDRSSEQYF.

This chain links TRBV19 with TRBJ2-5; TRBD2 is a possible D gene (5 bases). This CDR3 comprises 15 residues. V was trimmed by 4 bases and J by 5 bases, leaving 17 bases between them. Germline CDR1 is LNHDA and CDR2 is SQIVND (reference sequence). CDR3 DNA: TGTGCCAGTAGTAGACTTTCGGGGATTTCGGAGACCCAGTACTTC. Translation gives CASSRLSGISETQYF.

The chain couples TRBV6-6 to TRBJ2-3, with TRBD2 identical over 7 bases. V shed 2 bases and J 1 base; nucleotides not matched to a gene: 6. Germline loops: CDR1 MNHNY, CDR2 SVGAGI (reference sequence). The CDR3 loop spans 16 amino acids. In DNA, the CDR3 is TGTGCCAGCAGTTACCCAGCTAGCGGTCGCACAGATACGCAGTATTTT. It encodes CASSYPASGRTDTQYF.

The chain is built from TRBV4-2 and TRBJ2-1, with 13 bases lining up with TRBD2. CDR3 size: 17 residues. CDR1 and CDR2 from the germline V gene are LGHNA and YNFKEQ. Germline trimming cut 5 bases from V and 8 bases from J; bases unmatched to any gene: 12. CDR3 in DNA: TGTGCCAGCAGCATTTATCGCCCACTAGCGGGAGGGGATGAGCAGTTCTTC. This gives the protein CASSIYRPLAGGDEQFF.

The gene calls are TRBV5-1 and TRBJ2-5; 15 nucleotides match TRBD2. There are 18 residues in the CDR3. Germline CDR1 reads SGHRS; CDR2 reads YFSETQ. J was trimmed by 4 bases and V by 1 base; bases with no gene match: 8. CDR3 in DNA: TGCGCCAGCAGCTTGACATCCCCGGGACTAGCGGGAGGAGAGACCCAGTACTTC. The encoded protein is CASSLTSPGLAGGETQYF.

This rearrangement joins TRBV28 to TRBJ1-3; 8 bases match TRBD1. In germline, CDR1 is MDHEN, CDR2 SYDVKM. CDR3 length equals 16 residues. V gave up 5 bases and J gave up 12 bases; unmatched junction bases: 18. CDR3: CASSPPHPGQGAGIYF. In nucleotides, the CDR3 is TGTGCCAGCAGTCCACCACACCCGGGGCAGGGGGCTGGCATATATTTT.

The chain employs TRBV6-5 and TRBJ2-5, with D unresolved. This CDR3 comprises 14 residues. Germline lookup yields CDR1 MNHEY and CDR2 SVGAGI. V was trimmed by 10 bases and J by 2 bases, leaving 17 bases between them. The CDR3 reads CATRRVEEQETQYF. The CDR3, as DNA: TGTGCCACTCGCAGAGTTGAAGAGCAAGAGACCCAGTACTTC.

The V and J genes are TRBV18 and TRBJ2-5; 7 nucleotides line up with TRBD1. CDR1 and CDR2 from the germline V gene are KGHSH and LQKENI. This CDR3 contains 13 residues. V was clipped by 6 bases and J by 3 bases; unmatched bases: 4. CDR3 region: CASSTGVEETQYF. CDR3 in DNA: TGTGCCAGCTCCACAGGGGTTGAAGAGACCCAGTACTTC.

The chain carries TRBV19 and TRBJ1-5; TRBD1 aligns across 8 bases. V gave up 5 bases and J gave up 4 bases; unmatched junction bases: 10. Per germline, CDR1 LNHDA and CDR2 SQIVND (reference sequence). The CDR3 has 16 residues. The CDR3 spells CASSPRTGPGNQPQHF. The CDR3 DNA reads TGTGCCAGTAGTCCCCGGACAGGGCCAGGGAATCAGCCCCAGCATTTT.

The V call is TRBV6-1, the J call TRBJ2-7; D is ambiguous. The V gene lost 3 bases and the J gene lost 3 bases, with 6 bases spanning the gap. CDR1 is MNHNS, CDR2 SASEGT, per germline. The CDR3 length is 12 residues. The CDR3 DNA sequence: TGTGCCAGCAGTGAGGAATACTACGAGCAGTACTTC. Protein product: CASSEEYYEQYF.

The V call is TRBV27, the J call TRBJ2-5; D tentatively fits TRBD1 or TRBD2 (5 bases each). The J call may be incorrect, as the DNA end agrees better with TRBJ2-7. Germline values: CDR1 MNHEY, CDR2 SMNVEV (reference sequence). CDR3 length: 15 amino acids. The CDR3, as DNA: TGTGCCAGCAGTTTCGGGACGATTTACCCTTTCGAGCAGTACTTC. Translating gives CASSFGTIYPFEQYF.

This clone was detected only a few times. This chain uses TRBV2 with TRBJ1-2; D not resolved. Germline V lookup: CDR1 SNHLY, CDR2 FYNNEI. This CDR3 has 11 residues. Trimming cost V 3 bases and J 9 bases, with 8 bases left between them. The CDR3 nucleotides read TGTGCCAGCAGTGAGGTCGATCGCTACACCTTC. It codes for CASSEVDRYTF.

The chain is built from TRBV6-1 and TRBJ1-1, with 8 positions matching TRBD1. Germline CDR1 MNHNS, CDR2 SASEGT. The CDR3 loop spans 13 amino acids. Germline trimming cut 5 bases from V and 5 bases from J; bases unmatched to any gene: 4. The CDR3 protein is CASSMTGETEAFF. DNA of the CDR3: TGTGCCAGCAGTATGACAGGGGAGACTGAAGCTTTCTTT.

The V gene is TRBV7-2, the J gene TRBJ2-2; 7 nucleotides align to TRBD2. Germline CDR1 is SGHTA and CDR2 is FQGNSA. The length of the CDR3 is 16 residues. With 0 bases clipped from V and 5 bases from J, the junction kept 6 bases outside the gene matches. DNA for the CDR3: TGTGCCAGCAGCTTAGCGCGGGGAGGGTTGACCGGGGAGCTGTTTTTT. It is translated as CASSLARGGLTGELFF.

The chain employs TRBV7-9 and TRBJ1-2, with D maybe TRBD1 (5 bases). V was trimmed by 1 base and J by 4 bases, leaving 13 bases between them. The CDR3 runs 15 residues. The germline CDR1 and CDR2 sequences are SEHNR and FQNEAQ (reference sequence). The CDR3 loop reads CASSLGQGLPYGYTF. The CDR3 bases are TGTGCCAGCAGCTTAGGTCAGGGCTTGCCCTATGGCTACACCTTC. The entire variable domain, with the rest obtained from reference TRBV7-9 and TRBJ1-2, is as follows: DTGVSQNPRHKITKRGQNVTFRCDPISEHNRLYWYRQTLGQGPEFLTYFQNEAQLEKSRLLSDRFSAERPKGSFSTLEIQRTEQGDSAMYLCASSLGQGLPYGYTFGSGTRLTVV.